The 27 T cell receptor beta chains listed next were all sequenced from one sample in a study of tumor-infiltrating lymphocytes in primary liver carcinoma (dated by TCRdb to about 2017). Sequencing instrument: Illumina HiSeq 2500. Starting from roughly 500 ng total RNA, TCRbeta-specific cDNA was produced by reverse transcription with a constant-region primer and ProtoScript II reverse transcriptase. TCRbeta libraries were built with three nested multiplex PCR rounds, a slightly modified ARM-PCR procedure. Each of the first two PCR rounds ran for approximately 11 cycles and used multiplex TRBV1-TRBV30 forward primers together with a Cbeta reverse primer. TCRdb reprocessing: public reads trimmed at Q25 with fastp, clones called with MiXCR, in-frame beta chains kept. Every entry covers one CDR3 protein and lists the most common genes and DNA from its rows. The sample contains a few hundred thousand distinct CDR3 sequences, around three fifths of them found a single time. About 18% of the sample belongs to the ten largest clones.

Blood RNA was extracted from unsorted whole blood with TRIzol reagent; germline DNA came from the DNeasy Blood & Tissue kit. Sequencing input: peripheral blood. The receptors were gathered from a woman in her twenties or thirties with primary liver carcinoma and hepatitis B virus infection.

In regard to this clonotype: With a much larger clone just one base away, this may be a read error. Here the CDR3 omits its conserved ending phenylalanine or tryptophan, so a read error is the likely source. This chain connects TRBV11-2 to TRBJ2-7; a weak D match, TRBD1 (6 bases). Looked up from germline, CDR1 is SGHAT and CDR2 is FQNNGV. The CDR3 spans 13 residues. V was clipped by 3 bases and J by 5 bases, with 11 bases between them. CDR3 region: CASSFPGVHEQYS. CDR3 DNA sequence: TGTGCCAGCAGCTTCCCAGGGGTCCACGAGCAGTACTCC.

This clonotype turned up a few times. The V gene is TRBV28, the J gene TRBJ2-6; D not certain. In germline, CDR1 is MDHEN, CDR2 SYDVKM. This CDR3 is 14 amino acids long. Deletions cut 6 bases from V and 5 bases from J, with 11 bases between. The CDR3 coding sequence is TGTGCCAGCAGCGGCCGCGTGAGGGCCAACGTCCTGACTTTC. Its protein product is CASSGRVRANVLTF.

A word on this clonotype: An end of the junction does not agree with germline; a read error may underlie this. This rearrangement joins TRBV12-3 or TRBV12-4 to TRBJ2-3; TRBD2 agrees at 7 bases. This CDR3 is 16 amino acids long. The CDR3 loop is CASSYGFTGGGDTHYF. The CDR3 DNA is TGTGCCAGCAGTTATGGTTTTACGGGAGGCGGGGATACGCATTATTTT.

As to this clonotype: A much larger clone lies one base from this, so it may be a read error. This sequence joins TRBV4-2 and TRBJ2-3; 10 nucleotides line up with TRBD2. CDR1 LGHNA and CDR2 YNFKEQ come from the germline V gene. CDR3 length: 15 residues. The V gene end was trimmed by 4 bases and the J gene end by 6 bases; junction bases not matched to a gene: 7. The CDR3 is CASSRWTSGADTQYF. The DNA of the CDR3 is TGTGCCAGCAGCCGATGGACTAGCGGAGCCGATACGCAGTATTTT.

To note about this clonotype: This clone may be a read error of a much larger clone one base away. V and J are TRBV12-3 or TRBV12-4 and TRBJ2-1; TRBD1 is a possible D gene (5 bases). Trimming cost V 6 bases and J 0 bases, with 15 bases left between them. CDR3 length: 16 residues. The CDR3 loop reads CASRSNQGSSYNEQFF. The CDR3 DNA sequence: TGTGCCAGCAGATCAAATCAGGGTAGCTCCTACAATGAGCAGTTCTTC.

This clonotype was counted a single time. A junction end diverges from the germline sequence, so it may reflect a read error. The CDR3 region is CASSQGSTSGIDTQYF. The DNA for the CDR3 is TGTGCCAGCAGCCAAGGCTCCACTAGCGGGATAGATACGCAGTATTTT. The gene calls are TRBV4-1 and TRBJ2-3, with TRBD2 matching over 10 bases. From germline, CDR1 is MGHRA and CDR2 YSYEKL. CDR3 length: 16 residues.

Comments on this clonotype: An end of the junction differs from the germline gene, which may be a read error. The chain links TRBV20-1 to TRBJ1-1; D gene uncertain. Germline CDR1 DFQATT, CDR2 SNEGSKA (reference sequence). This CDR3 is 13 amino acids long. The CDR3 region has the DNA TGCAATGCTATCGCAGGATCCAACACTGAAGCTTTCTTT. As protein: CNAIAGSNTEAFF.

This clonotype was recorded once. One end of the junction varies from germline; a read error may be responsible. The chain employs TRBV6-2 or TRBV6-3 and TRBJ2-5; possible D gene TRBD1, 5 bases. Germline V CDR1 and CDR2: MNHEY, SVGEGT. The CDR3 has 18 amino acids. CDR3 in DNA: TGTCCCAGCAGTTCCCCCGGTTTCACAGGAGTATTCCAAGAGACCCAGTACTTC. It translates to CPSSSPGFTGVFQETQYF.

Only one count was recorded for this clonotype. Sequence at one end of the junction differs from germline and may be a read error. The rearrangement uses TRBV11-2 and TRBJ1-2, with a possible D match to TRBD1 (6 bases). The length of the CDR3 is 12 residues. The germline gives CDR1 SGHAT, CDR2 FQNNGV. CDR3: CVSNSTGFGYTF. The CDR3 region has the DNA TGTGTCAGCAACTCTACAGGGTTTGGCTACACCTTC. Combining the CDR3 with reference TRBV11-2 and TRBJ1-2 gives the whole variable domain EAGVAQSPRYKIIEKRQSVAFWCNPISGHATLYWYQQILGQGPKLLIQFQNNGVVDDSQLPKDRFSAERLKGVDSTLKIQPAKLEDSAVYLCVSNSTGFGYTFGSGTRLTVV.

In regard to this clonotype: Relative to the germline gene, one junction end is altered; a read error may explain this. The J gene is TRBJ2-6, the V gene TRBV30; TRBD2 matches at 9 bases. The CDR3 sequence is 16 residues long. CDR1 and CDR2 (germline): GTSNPN, SVGIG (reference sequence). CDR3 nucleotide sequence: TGTGCCTGGAGGGCTAGCGGGACTACTGGGGCCAATGTCCTGACTTTC. It encodes CAWRASGTTGANVLTF.

This sequence joins TRBV7-8 and TRBJ2-5, with D unresolved. CDR3 length: 13 residues. Germline loops: CDR1 SGHVS, CDR2 FQNEAQ. Trimming cost V 5 bases and J 5 bases, with 12 bases left between them. The CDR3 spells CASSRPPSETQYF. In DNA form, the CDR3 reads TGTGCCAGCAGCCGCCCCCCAAGTGAGACCCAGTACTTC.

Comments on this clonotype: A clone one base away is much larger, so this may be a read error. The V gene is TRBV14, the J gene TRBJ1-2; D not certain. V was shortened by 0 bases and J by 8 bases, with 13 bases between the two germline ends. In germline, CDR1 is SGHDN, CDR2 FVKESK. The length of the CDR3 is 14 residues. CDR3 sequence reads: CASSQDIMGRGYTF. CDR3 nucleotide sequence: TGTGCCAGCAGCCAAGATATCATGGGCAGAGGCTACACCTTC.

In the case of this clonotype: A much larger clone lies one base from this, so it may be a read error. This chain connects TRBV12-3 or TRBV12-4 to TRBJ2-6; 7 nucleotides match TRBD1. The trim removed 2 bases at V and 2 bases at J, leaving 12 bases unmatched. This CDR3 is 19 amino acids long. CDR3 loop: CASSLRIGIGGAGANVLTF. The CDR3 DNA is TGTGCCAGCAGTTTAAGAATTGGGATAGGGGGCGCTGGGGCCAACGTCCTGACTTTC.

The chain combines TRBV6-2 or TRBV6-3 with TRBJ2-7; tentative D call: TRBD2 (6 bases). V gave up 6 bases and J gave up 3 bases, with 9 bases separating them. The CDR3 is made up of 12 amino acids. Germline V lookup: CDR1 MNHEY, CDR2 SVGEGT. DNA of the CDR3: TGTGCCAGCAGGGCTAGCGACTACGAGCAGTACTTC. Translating gives CASRASDYEQYF.

This chain uses TRBV28 with TRBJ2-1; 8 bases line up with TRBD1. This CDR3 is 16 amino acids long. CDR1 MDHEN and CDR2 SYDVKM come from the germline V gene. V was clipped by 5 bases and J by 3 bases; unmatched bases: 9. The CDR3 sequence: CASSATGTGYYNEQFF. CDR3 sequence (DNA): TGTGCCAGCAGTGCCACCGGGACAGGCTACTACAATGAGCAGTTCTTC.

Worth noting for this clonotype: Compared with germline, one end of the junction differs, possibly owing to a read error. The chain employs TRBV11-2 and TRBJ2-5; TRBD2 agrees at 13 bases. The V gene's germline CDR1 is SGHAT and CDR2 FQNNGV. The CDR3 consists of 20 residues. CDR3 sequence (DNA): TGTGCCTGCAGCTCCGGACAGGGGCCCCGACTAGCGGGAGGTCAAGAGACGCAGTACTTC. Translated, it gives CACSSGQGPRLAGGQETQYF.

As DNA, the CDR3 is TGTGCCACCGGAAGGGATGGAATTCAAGAGACCCAGTACTTC. This translates into CATGRDGIQETQYF. The chain links TRBV24-1 to TRBJ2-5; D not resolved. The germline CDR1 and CDR2 sequences are KGHDR and SFDVKD. The CDR3 totals 14 residues. V lost 9 bases to trimming and J lost 2 bases, with 15 bases between them.

Comment on this clonotype: A read error may account for a junction end that differs from germline. The gene calls are TRBV4-1 and TRBJ1-1; no definite D call. From germline, CDR1 is MGHRA and CDR2 YSYEKL. This CDR3 region has 16 residues. CDR3 loop: CASSQDRLTMNIEAFF. The CDR3 coding sequence is TGCGCCAGCAGCCAAGATCGTCTAACAATGAACATTGAAGCTTTCTTT.

At least ten counts were recorded for this clonotype. The chain uses TRBV29-1 and TRBJ1-1; D is undetermined. With 7 bases removed from V and 4 bases from J, the gap between germline ends came to 13 bases. There are 12 residues in the CDR3. Germline lookup yields CDR1 SQVTM and CDR2 ANQGSEA. The CDR3 loop reads CSGGDGVTEAFF. CDR3 sequence (DNA): TGCAGCGGCGGGGATGGGGTCACTGAAGCTTTCTTT. Drawing the rest from reference TRBV29-1 and TRBJ1-1, the complete variable domain is SAVISQKPSRDICQRGTSLTIQCQVDSQVTMMFWYRQQPGQSLTLIATANQGSEATYESGFVIDKFPISRPNLTFSTLTVSNMSPEDSSIYLCSGGDGVTEAFFGQGTRLTVV.

As for this clonotype: A much larger clonotype is one base distant, so this may be a read error. This chain links TRBV6-2 or TRBV6-3 with TRBJ1-1; D remains unclear. Per the germline V gene, CDR1 is MNHEY and CDR2 is SVGEGT. The CDR3 sequence is 14 residues long. V was shortened by 7 bases and J by 2 bases, with 14 bases between the two germline ends. The CDR3 is CASTSAAKNTEAFF. For the CDR3, the DNA is TGTGCCAGCACTTCCGCAGCTAAAAACACTGAAGCTTTCTTT.

This clonotype was seen a handful of times. V usage is TRBV7-9 and J usage is TRBJ2-5; tentatively, D is TRBD1 or TRBD2 (5 bases each). The CDR3 extends over 14 amino acids. CDR1 is SEHNR and CDR2 is FQNEAQ in the germline V gene (reference sequence). V gave up 7 bases and J gave up 3 bases, with 15 bases separating them. CDR3 nucleotide sequence: TGTGCCAGCAATTACGGGACCCAAGAAGAGACCCAGTACTTC. Translated: CASNYGTQEETQYF.

Turning to this clonotype: A much larger clone differs from this one at a single base, so this may be a read error. This chain uses TRBV29-1 with TRBJ2-2, with D possibly matching TRBD2 (5 bases). This CDR3 has 12 residues. Germline lookup yields CDR1 SQVTM and CDR2 ANQGSEA. In DNA, the CDR3 is TGCAGCGTTGACTTTCAAACCGGGGAGCTGTCTTTT. Its translation is CSVDFQTGELSF.

Notes on this clonotype: The missing conserved phenylalanine or tryptophan at the end of this CDR3 makes a read error likely. This chain links TRBV6-6 with TRBJ2-7; D gene uncertain. V was cut by 2 bases and J by 2 bases, with 13 bases left in between. Germline CDR1 reads MNHNY; CDR2 reads SVGAGI (reference sequence). The CDR3 spans 15 residues. The CDR3 coding sequence is TGTGCCAGCAGTTACCCCGGATTAAGCACCTACGAGCAGTACTTG. Its translation is CASSYPGLSTYEQYL.

A remark on this clonotype: It may be a read error: a sequence one base away is much more abundant. A read error is likely, as this CDR3 ends without the conserved phenylalanine or tryptophan. The chain joins TRBV6-1 to TRBJ2-1; no reliable D call. The CDR3 covers 14 residues. Trimming left V 3 bases short and J 5 bases short, with 11 bases between. Germline CDR1 reads MNHNS; CDR2 reads SASEGT. The CDR3 nucleotides are TGTGCCAGCAGTGAGTGGCAATTCCACAATGAGCAGTTCCTC. Protein sequence: CASSEWQFHNEQFL.

This clonotype was found many times. V usage is TRBV12-3 or TRBV12-4 and J usage is TRBJ2-5; D not certain. The germline V and J ends were trimmed by 4 bases and 5 bases, with 11 bases remaining between them. The CDR3 spans 13 residues. In DNA form, the CDR3 reads TGTGCCAGCAGTTCAGCCAATATGGAGACCCAGTACTTC. This translates into CASSSANMETQYF.

A word on this clonotype: The final CDR3 position lacks the conserved phenylalanine or tryptophan, pointing to a likely read error. In DNA, the CDR3 is TGCAGCGTCGCGTGGACAGGGGGCTACGAACAGTACCTC. This codes for CSVAWTGGYEQYL. This chain uses TRBV29-1 with TRBJ2-7; TRBD1 matches at 11 bases. Germline values: CDR1 SQVTM, CDR2 ANQGSEA. This CDR3 comprises 13 residues.

This clonotype was recorded many times. J is TRBJ2-3 and V is TRBV11-2; D gene unclear. Between the trimmed V and J ends, which lost 7 bases and 6 bases, there was a span of 14 bases. Germline lookup yields CDR1 SGHAT and CDR2 FQNNGV. The CDR3 sequence is 13 residues long. The CDR3 nucleotides read TGTGCCAGCACCTCAAGGCTTGGTGATACGCAGTATTTT. It yields the protein CASTSRLGDTQYF.